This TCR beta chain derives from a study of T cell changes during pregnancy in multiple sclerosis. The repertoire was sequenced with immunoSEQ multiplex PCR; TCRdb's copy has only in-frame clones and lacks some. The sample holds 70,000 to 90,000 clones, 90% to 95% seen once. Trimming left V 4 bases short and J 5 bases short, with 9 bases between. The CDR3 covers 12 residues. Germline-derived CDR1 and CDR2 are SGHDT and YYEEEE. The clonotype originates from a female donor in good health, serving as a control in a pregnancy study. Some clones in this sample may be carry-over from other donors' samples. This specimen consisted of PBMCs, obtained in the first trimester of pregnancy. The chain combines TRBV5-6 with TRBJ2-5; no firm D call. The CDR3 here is CASSPGRETQYF. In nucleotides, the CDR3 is TGTGCCAGCAGCCCAGGTCGCGAGACCCAGTACTTC.